A single sample gave rise to the 25 T cell receptor beta chains below, sequenced in a study of T-cell memory formation after mild COVID-19. TCRdb reanalysed the 5' RACE reads using MiXCR and keeps one entry per CDR3 protein. This sample has just over 200,000 distinct CDR3 sequences, with around 8.8% found just once. Sequencing was done on a sample of PBMCs or a T cell subset sorted from them (not recorded which). Receptors originate from a man in his late teens or twenties who had mild COVID-19 (a few samples of this study predate the infection). Cell type and time point are not known.

The gene calls are TRBV27 and TRBJ2-4; the match to TRBD1 covers 12 bases. Germline V gene lookup returns CDR1 MNHEY and CDR2 SMNVEV (reference sequence). The J segment lost 6 bases and the V segment lost 6 bases, leaving 6 bases of the junction unmatched. The CDR3 totals 15 residues. The CDR3 DNA reads as TGTGCCAGCAGCCGGGACAGGGGGCTGGGAAACATTCAGTACTTC. It codes for CASSRDRGLGNIQYF.

This clonotype was counted between two and nine times. The chain joins TRBV29-1 to TRBJ2-2; 7 nucleotides line up with TRBD2. This CDR3 is built from 14 residues. Germline V gives CDR1 SQVTM, CDR2 ANQGSEA. V was clipped by 7 bases and J by 0 bases; unmatched bases: 5. The CDR3 DNA follows: TGCAGCGCTGGGAGGGGTTCGAACACCGGGGAGCTGTTTTTT. This sequence encodes CSAGRGSNTGELFF.

This clonotype was counted between two and nine times. The chain carries TRBV20-1 and TRBJ1-5; tentatively, D is TRBD1 (5 bases). The V gene's germline CDR1 is DFQATT and CDR2 SNEGSKA (reference sequence). This CDR3 is 13 amino acids long. Deletions cut 6 bases from V and 6 bases from J, with 15 bases between. The CDR3 region has the DNA TGCAGTGCACCCCTGGGGGAGAGTCAGCCCCAGCATTTT. Its translation: CSAPLGESQPQHF.

The chain combines TRBV6-2 or TRBV6-3 with TRBJ2-7; D is undetermined. V lost 4 bases and J 3 bases, leaving 10 bases between the germline ends. The CDR3 sequence is 13 residues long. From germline, CDR1 is MNHEY and CDR2 SVGEGT. The CDR3 sequence: CASSSRVIYEQYF. In DNA, the CDR3 is TGTGCCAGCAGTTCCCGGGTTATCTACGAGCAGTACTTC.

The DNA of the CDR3 is TGTGCCAGCAGCTCGGATAATGGACTGTTTGAGCAGTACTTC. Amino acids: CASSSDNGLFEQYF. The chain recombines TRBV5-4 with TRBJ2-7; maybe TRBD2 (5 bases). This CDR3 contains 14 residues. Germline V gene lookup returns CDR1 SGHNT and CDR2 YYREEE (reference sequence). V lost 3 bases and J lost 7, with 17 bases in between.

This clonotype has just a few counts. V gene TRBV7-9 combines with J gene TRBJ2-1; no firm D call. The germline V gene has CDR1 SEHNR and CDR2 FQNEAQ (reference sequence). This CDR3 region has 11 residues. The V end lost 3 bases, the J end lost 8 bases, and 5 bases lay between the germline ends. In DNA, the CDR3 is TGTGCCAGCAGCTTTCATTATGAGCAGTTCTTC. It yields the protein CASSFHYEQFF.

The genes are TRBV2 and TRBJ2-2, with D unresolved. CDR3 length equals 15 residues. V lost 4 bases and J lost 3, with 12 bases in between. Germline V gene sequence: CDR1 SNHLY, CDR2 FYNNEI. The CDR3 nucleotides read TGTGCCAGCAGTGTTTACCCGTCGGACACCGGGGAGCTGTTTTTT. Encoded protein: CASSVYPSDTGELFF.

The chain combines TRBV9 with TRBJ2-2; 7 nucleotides match TRBD1. The CDR3 has 15 amino acids. Per germline, CDR1 SGDLS and CDR2 YYNGEE. The V gene end was trimmed by 1 base and the J gene end by 1 base; junction bases not matched to a gene: 1. The CDR3 region has the DNA TGTGCCAGCAGCGTATGGACAGGGAACACCGGGGAGCTGTTTTTT. This codes for CASSVWTGNTGELFF. Complete variable domain (other parts from reference TRBV9 and TRBJ2-2): DSGVTQTPKHLITATGQRVTLRCSPRSGDLSVYWYQQSLDQGLQFLIQYYNGEERAKGNILERFSAQQFPDLHSELNLSSLELGDSALYFCASSVWTGNTGELFFGEGSRLTVL.

The chain combines TRBV4-3 with TRBJ2-7; D gene ambiguous. V was cut by 0 bases and J by 9 bases, with 12 bases left in between. The CDR3 is made up of 13 amino acids. CDR1 and CDR2 (germline): LGHNA, YSLEER. The CDR3 loop reads CASSQDQVGGQYF. The CDR3 nucleotides are TGCGCCAGCAGCCAAGATCAGGTTGGCGGGCAGTACTTC.

This clonotype came up many times. The genes are TRBV7-2 and TRBJ2-3; D gene uncertain. The CDR3 loop spans 14 amino acids. Germline values: CDR1 SGHTA, CDR2 FQGNSA. The V gene lost 5 bases and the J gene lost 2 bases, with 11 bases spanning the gap. Here the CDR3 reads CASSLSRVTDTQYF. CDR3 coding DNA: TGTGCCAGCAGCCTATCCCGGGTCACAGATACGCAGTATTTT. The whole variable domain, filled in from reference TRBV7-2 and TRBJ2-3, reads GAGVSQSPSNKVTEKGKDVELRCDPISGHTALYWYRQSLGQGLEFLIYFQGNSAPDKSGLPSDRFSAERTGGSVSTLTIQRTQQEDSAVYLCASSLSRVTDTQYFGPGTRLTVL.

This clonotype was recorded at least ten times. The chain is built from TRBV3-1 and TRBJ2-5, with TRBD2 matching over 12 bases. Trimming cost V 5 bases and J 2 bases; bases outside gene matches: 0. CDR3 length equals 14 residues. Germline CDR1 reads LGHDT; CDR2 reads YNNKEL (reference sequence). CDR3 bases: TGTGCCAGCAGCACTAGCGGGGGGCAAGAGACCCAGTACTTC. It translates to CASSTSGGQETQYF.

This clonotype was observed many times. The chain carries TRBV10-3 and TRBJ2-2; 7 bases match TRBD1. V trimming: 9 bases; J trimming: 6 bases; junction bases outside the gene matches: 7. Germline loops: CDR1 ENHRY, CDR2 SYGVKD. There are 13 residues in the CDR3. The DNA of the CDR3 is TGTGCCATGCGTACCGGGACAGCCGGGGAGCTGTTTTTT. Its protein product is CAMRTGTAGELFF.

This clonotype was seen only a few times. V and J are TRBV7-2 and TRBJ1-4; D perhaps matches TRBD1 (5 bases). This CDR3 is built from 15 residues. V was trimmed by 4 bases and J by 8 bases, leaving 17 bases between them. The germline V gene has CDR1 SGHTA and CDR2 FQGNSA. CDR3 loop: CASSSAWGLREKLFF. CDR3 coding DNA: TGTGCCAGCAGCTCGGCCTGGGGGTTACGGGAAAAACTGTTTTTT.

This clonotype was seen only a few times. The chain carries TRBV18 and TRBJ1-2; D gene ambiguous. The ends were cut back, 3 bases at V and 4 bases at J, with 15 bases in the middle. The CDR3 extends over 15 amino acids. Germline V gene data show CDR1 as KGHSH and CDR2 as LQKENI. This CDR3 is CASSPRTDSFYGYTF. The CDR3 DNA is TGTGCCAGCTCACCCCGGACGGACTCCTTCTATGGCTACACCTTC.

The chain links TRBV4-3 to TRBJ2-1; TRBD2 matches at 9 bases. CDR3 length: 18 residues. Trimming at V came to 0 bases and at J to 4 bases, leaving 10 bases not matched to a gene. The germline V gene encodes CDR1 LGHNA and CDR2 YSLEER. CDR3 DNA sequence: TGCGCCAGCAGCCAAGACCCCCCGACTAGCGGCCAATACAATGAGCAGTTCTTC. Translating gives CASSQDPPTSGQYNEQFF.

This clonotype was counted ten times or more. This chain connects TRBV7-9 to TRBJ2-2; no clear D gene. The CDR3 extends over 15 amino acids. Germline CDR1 reads SEHNR; CDR2 reads FQNEAQ (reference sequence). V shed 5 bases and J shed 5 bases, with 15 bases lying between them. CDR3 protein: CASSPSPTETGELFF. The CDR3 coding sequence is TGTGCCAGCAGCCCCTCCCCCACAGAGACCGGGGAGCTGTTTTTT.

This chain links TRBV2 with TRBJ2-2; perhaps D is TRBD1 or TRBD2 (5 bases each). In germline, CDR1 is SNHLY, CDR2 FYNNEI. V gave up 10 bases and J gave up 1 base, with 10 bases separating them. The CDR3 is made up of 13 amino acids. CDR3 in amino acids: CATGAENTGELFF. In DNA form, the CDR3 reads TGTGCCACCGGGGCGGAGAACACCGGGGAGCTGTTTTTT. Variable domain in full (rest from reference TRBV2 and TRBJ2-2): EPEVTQTPSHQVTQMGQEVILRCVPISNHLYFYWYRQILGQKVEFLVSFYNNEISEKSEIFDDQFSVERPDGSNFTLKIRSTKLEDSAMYFCATGAENTGELFFGEGSRLTVL.

This clonotype was picked up many times. This sequence joins TRBV4-3 and TRBJ1-5, with D unclear. The CDR3 spans 15 residues. V gave up 4 bases and J gave up 0 bases, with 10 bases separating them. In germline, CDR1 is LGHNA, CDR2 YSLEER. The CDR3, as DNA: TGCGCCAGCAGCCTTACGCTGGATAGCAATCAGCCCCAGCATTTT. Translated: CASSLTLDSNQPQHF.

This clonotype was observed at least ten times. The V and J genes are TRBV5-1 and TRBJ1-2, with 8 bases that match TRBD1. The CDR3 spans 13 residues. Trimming cost V 4 bases and J 6 bases; bases outside gene matches: 5. CDR1 is SGHRS, CDR2 YFSETQ, per germline. CDR3 in amino acids: CASSLGQGDGYTF. CDR3 nucleotide sequence: TGCGCCAGCAGCCTCGGACAGGGCGATGGCTACACCTTC.

The V gene is TRBV3-1, the J gene TRBJ2-7, with D perhaps matching TRBD2 (5 bases). The CDR3 is made up of 13 amino acids. V lost 6 bases to trimming and J lost 5 bases, with 14 bases between them. Germline CDR1 reads LGHDT; CDR2 reads YNNKEL (reference sequence). The CDR3 DNA is TGTGCCAGCAGTCCCTCAGGAGGCCACGAGCAGTACGTC. Its translation: CASSPSGGHEQYV.

The chain is built from TRBV5-1 and TRBJ2-1, with D perhaps being TRBD1 or TRBD2 (5 bases each). Trimming pared 6 bases from V and 5 bases from J, leaving 15 bases between. This CDR3 region has 14 residues. Germline CDR1 SGHRS, CDR2 YFSETQ. This CDR3 is CASKRDGTNNEQFF. The CDR3 DNA reads TGCGCCAGCAAAAGGGACGGAACTAACAATGAGCAGTTCTTC. Using reference TRBV5-1 and TRBJ2-1 for the parts outside the CDR3, the full variable domain is KAGVTQTPRYLIKTRGQQVTLSCSPISGHRSVSWYQQTPGQGLQFLFEYFSETQRNKGNFPGRFSGRQFSNSRSEMNVSTLELGDSALYLCASKRDGTNNEQFFGPGTRLTVL.

This clonotype was detected ten times or more. The chain joins TRBV27 to TRBJ1-4; D unclear. V dropped 5 bases and J dropped 10 bases, with 23 bases sitting between them. The CDR3 runs 16 residues. Germline-derived CDR1 and CDR2 are MNHEY and SMNVEV (reference sequence). This CDR3 reads CASSPPAGSGVGKLFF. CDR3 coding DNA: TGTGCCAGCAGTCCACCTGCCGGGAGCGGGGTCGGAAAACTGTTTTTT.

There are a few counts of this clonotype. This chain links TRBV7-6 with TRBJ2-5, with D unresolved. V was cut by 2 bases and J by 4 bases, with 11 bases left in between. CDR3 length: 14 residues. The V gene's germline CDR1 is SGHVS and CDR2 FNYEAQ. As DNA, the CDR3 is TGTGCCAGCAGCTTACGGCACGCGGCAGAGACCCAGTACTTC. Encoded protein: CASSLRHAAETQYF.

This clonotype was seen a handful of times. The V call is TRBV15, the J call TRBJ2-2; 11 bases line up with TRBD1. The V gene end was trimmed by 3 bases and the J gene end by 5 bases; junction bases not matched to a gene: 2. The CDR3 consists of 15 residues. The germline CDR1 and CDR2 sequences are LNHNV and YYDKDF (reference sequence). For the CDR3, the DNA is TGTGCCACCAGCAGCCGGGACAGGGGGACCGGGGAGCTGTTTTTT. Amino acids: CATSSRDRGTGELFF.

CDR3 sequence (DNA): TGTGCCTGGTCGACAGGGGGCCGTTTACCCCTCCACTTT. Encoded protein: CAWSTGGRLPLHF. The chain recombines TRBV30 with TRBJ1-6; TRBD1 agrees at 10 bases. Germline-derived CDR1 and CDR2 are GTSNPN and SVGIG (reference sequence). The CDR3 loop spans 13 amino acids. V lost 5 bases and J lost 12; bases outside the gene matches: 7.